This T cell receptor (beta chain) was recorded in a study of human T cells and chemical hapten exposure. Broader study findings: Alopecia in all donors means immunity may differ from healthy individuals. Expanded TCRs produced significantly more large CDR3 similarity clusters than controls did.

Points on this clonotype: Its target is unknown.

MiXCR, run by TCRdb on the RACE reads, gives a single entry per CDR3 protein. Of about 100,000 distinct CDR3 sequences in the sample, 10% to 12% were seen once. Described time point: patch test 2, 6 weeks after DPC sensitization. Described treatment: therapeutic diphenylcyclopropenone sensitization with weekly scalp DPC. Prior to each patch test being applied, blood was drawn. The CDR3 loop spans 13 amino acids. V lost 1 base, J lost 4 bases, and 5 bases lay in between. Germline CDR1 reads SGHRS; CDR2 reads YFSETQ. This TCR came from a woman aged 40 to 50 with alopecia areata. Some clones in this sample may be carry-over from other donors' samples. V usage is TRBV5-1 and J usage is TRBJ2-2; no definite D call. The source material was whole blood, sampled in connection with sensitization to the hapten diphenylcyclopropenone (DPC). CDR3 loop: CASSLIATGELFF. The CDR3 DNA reads TGCGCCAGCAGCTTGATAGCCACCGGGGAGCTGTTTTTT.